The T cell receptor (beta chain) under discussion was sequenced for a study of shared clonotypes between healthy human individuals. The test was conducted at deep level. Produced via immunoSEQ multiplex PCR; TCRdb's table is partial and in-frame only. This sample has under 850,000 clones, with around 70% found just once. The CDR3 is made up of 15 amino acids. Germline CDR1 reads SGDLS; CDR2 reads YYNGEE. V shed 4 bases and J 3 bases; nucleotides not matched to a gene: 8. This receptor was taken from a woman in her thirties in good health. V gene TRBV9 combines with J gene TRBJ2-7; 9 bases match TRBD1. What was sequenced was memory CD4+ T cells sorted from blood. The subset is: CD45RA-negative fraction. CDR3 region: CASSPGQGNLYEQYF. CDR3 in DNA: TGTGCCAGCAGCCCCGGACAGGGGAACCTCTACGAGCAGTACTTC.